These 14 T cell receptor beta chains were sequenced from one sample in a study of cytomegalovirus exposure and HLA in healthy donors. PCR primers comprised 60 Vbeta and 13 Jbeta primers. Sequencing used immunoSEQ multiplex PCR; TCRdb keeps in-frame clones, though not all of them. The sample contains about 150,000 clones, approximately 10% of which appear only once. Sequences were obtained from PBMCs. The receptors derive from a middle-aged woman in good health and CMV-seropositive.

This clone appeared once. The chain joins TRBV5-1 to TRBJ1-4, with TRBD1 as a possible D gene (5 bases). Trimming shortened V by 4 bases and J by 5 bases, and 9 bases separated the two germline ends. The CDR3 totals 13 residues. Germline CDR1 is SGHRS and CDR2 is YFSETQ. CDR3 region: CASSQGRNEKLFF. The CDR3 region has the DNA TGCGCCAGCAGCCAGGGCAGGAATGAAAAACTGTTTTTT.

In this sample, this clone turned up a few times. This chain joins TRBV6-1 and TRBJ1-1; 7 bases line up with TRBD1. The CDR3 has 15 residues. The V segment lost 6 bases and the J segment 8 bases; nucleotides outside the gene matches: 15. Germline CDR1 MNHNS, CDR2 SASEGT. As DNA, the CDR3 is TGTGCCAGCAGACCCGATACAGGGGTGGTCTCAGAAGCTTTCTTT. Its protein is CASRPDTGVVSEAFF.

This clone was picked up a small number of times. The chain joins TRBV2 to TRBJ2-7; D possibly corresponds to TRBD2 (5 bases). This CDR3 contains 17 residues. V lost 2 bases, J lost 0 bases, and 17 bases lay in between. Germline V lookup: CDR1 SNHLY, CDR2 FYNNEI. The CDR3, as DNA: TGTGCCAGCAGTGAAAGTTCAGCCAGGAGGAGCTCCTACGAGCAGTACTTC. Protein product: CASSESSARRSSYEQYF.

This clone was counted between two and nine times. The chain links TRBV6-1 to TRBJ2-3, with 8 bases fitting TRBD1. V shed 7 bases and J 2 bases; nucleotides not matched to a gene: 2. This CDR3 is built from 13 residues. Germline-derived CDR1 and CDR2 are MNHNS and SASEGT. The CDR3 loop reads CASTDRATDTQYF. The DNA for the CDR3 is TGTGCCAGCACGGACAGGGCCACAGATACGCAGTATTTT.

This sequence joins TRBV5-1 and TRBJ2-5; TRBD1 aligns across 7 bases. The J segment lost 0 bases and the V segment lost 4 bases, leaving 3 bases of the junction unmatched. Germline CDR1 SGHRS, CDR2 YFSETQ. The length of the CDR3 is 14 residues. The CDR3 bases are TGCGCCAGCAGCCCACAGGGGTACCAAGAGACCCAGTACTTC. It encodes CASSPQGYQETQYF.

The V gene is TRBV6-1, the J gene TRBJ2-5; 7 bases align to TRBD1. The CDR3 loop spans 16 amino acids. V trimming: 4 bases; J trimming: 3 bases; junction bases outside the gene matches: 11. CDR1 and CDR2 (germline): MNHNS, SASEGT. DNA for the CDR3: TGTGCCAGCAGTGGATTTCCCGGGACAGCGAAAGAGACCCAGTACTTC. Amino acid sequence: CASSGFPGTAKETQYF.

The chain uses TRBV7-9 and TRBJ2-1, with a possible D match to TRBD2 (6 bases). The germline gives CDR1 SEHNR, CDR2 FQNEAQ (reference sequence). The CDR3 is made up of 14 amino acids. V gave up 1 base and J gave up 5 bases, with 9 bases separating them. The CDR3 coding sequence is TGTGCCAGCAGCTTAGGAACGGGAGACAATGAGCAGTTCTTC. Translated: CASSLGTGDNEQFF.

A few counts support this clone. This chain uses TRBV11-2 with TRBJ2-7, with 8 bases aligning to TRBD2. Per the germline V gene, CDR1 is SGHAT and CDR2 is FQNNGV. The trim removed 4 bases at V and 1 base at J, leaving 9 bases unmatched. The CDR3 totals 16 residues. CDR3 in amino acids: CASSSPGLAGSYEQYF. For the CDR3, the DNA is TGTGCCAGCAGCTCCCCGGGCCTAGCGGGTTCCTACGAGCAGTACTTC.

This chain uses TRBV18 with TRBJ2-2; 7 bases agree with TRBD2. This CDR3 comprises 16 residues. In germline, CDR1 is KGHSH, CDR2 LQKENI. After removal of 5 bases from V and 1 base from J, the junction contained 7 bases not matched to a gene. The CDR3 bases are TGTGCCAGCTCAGTATGGGACTATAGGAACACCGGGGAGCTGTTTTTT. This codes for CASSVWDYRNTGELFF.

This clone was counted between two and nine times. The rearrangement joins TRBV5-1 to TRBJ2-5, with 7 bases that match TRBD2. The ends lost 5 bases at V and 3 bases at J; junction bases unmatched: 13. Germline CDR1 and CDR2: SGHRS and YFSETQ. The CDR3 loop spans 16 amino acids. Here the CDR3 reads CASRLRLVGGEETQYF. CDR3 bases: TGCGCCAGCAGACTTCGTTTAGTGGGGGGGGAAGAGACCCAGTACTTC.

This clone was seen more than once but under ten times. Here the CDR3 reads CASSFSRGGSEKLFF. The CDR3 nucleotides are TGTGCCAGCAGCTTTTCGAGGGGAGGAAGTGAAAAACTGTTTTTT. The rearrangement joins TRBV11-2 to TRBJ1-4; possibly TRBD1 for D (5 bases). Germline CDR1 reads SGHAT; CDR2 reads FQNNGV. V dropped 3 bases and J dropped 7 bases, with 15 bases sitting between them. The CDR3 has 15 amino acids.

This clone was seen only a few times. The chain employs TRBV5-1 and TRBJ1-1; 11 nucleotides match TRBD1. Germline CDR1 reads SGHRS; CDR2 reads YFSETQ. V shed 0 bases, J shed 10 bases, and the junction held 8 bases outside the gene matches. The CDR3 loop spans 15 amino acids. The CDR3 protein is CASSLVGTGGLGAFF. DNA for the CDR3: TGCGCCAGCAGCTTGGTCGGGACAGGGGGATTAGGAGCTTTCTTT.

This clone was seen more than once but under ten times. The chain employs TRBV5-1 and TRBJ1-2; a weak D match, TRBD1 (6 bases). The CDR3 is made up of 14 amino acids. Germline CDR1 reads SGHRS; CDR2 reads YFSETQ. Trimming cost V 0 bases and J 8 bases, with 14 bases left between them. This CDR3 is CASSLEGGFNGYTF. The CDR3 bases are TGCGCCAGCAGCTTGGAGGGGGGGTTCAACGGCTACACCTTC.

Only a few counts were recorded for this clone. This chain joins TRBV5-6 and TRBJ1-1; TRBD1 matches at 9 bases. V lost 2 bases to trimming and J lost 1 base; unmatched junction nucleotides: 0. The germline CDR1 and CDR2 sequences are SGHDT and YYEEEE. CDR3 length: 14 residues. The CDR3 bases are TGTGCCAGCAGCTTACAGGGGGCGAACACTGAAGCTTTCTTT. Protein sequence: CASSLQGANTEAFF.